Shown below are 23 T cell receptor beta chains from a single sample sequenced in a study of regulatory T cells in long-lasting Graves disease. Construction of TCR beta libraries relied on iRepertoire HTBI primers and on Arm-PCR targeting CDR3 regions. A single record per CDR3 protein comes from TCRdb applying MiXCR to the multiplex PCR reads. The sample records more than 300,000 distinct CDR3 sequences, about 12% being singletons. The time point was: newly diagnosed GD, antithyroid drugs for less than 3 months. Extracted PBMC RNA gave rise to the TCR library. The sample was also linked to a second study, of T cells in Graves' hyperthyroidism and ophthalmopathy.

The material was peripheral blood mononuclear cells (PBMCs), obtained at new diagnosis, from a patient treated with antithyroid drugs. The receptors were sampled from a woman younger than 35 with Graves disease.

A few counts support this clonotype. V is TRBV9 and J is TRBJ2-2; TRBD1 is a possible D gene (5 bases). CDR3 length equals 18 residues. Trimming left V 3 bases short and J 3 bases short, with 21 bases between. The germline V gene encodes CDR1 SGDLS and CDR2 YYNGEE. CDR3 loop: CASSADPFRTLHTGELFF. The CDR3 DNA follows: TGTGCCAGCAGCGCGGACCCTTTTAGGACACTTCACACCGGGGAGCTGTTTTTT.

Worth noting for this clonotype: With a much larger clone just one base away, this may be a read error. This sequence joins TRBV12-3 or TRBV12-4 and TRBJ2-5; TRBD2 matches 8 bases. This CDR3 spans 15 amino acids. Written as DNA, the CDR3 is TGTGCCAGCGGTTTCGGCGGGAGGTTAAGAGAGACCCAGTACTTC. This translates into CASGFGGRLRETQYF.

There are many counts of this clonotype. The junction and the germline gene differ at one end; a read error may be behind it. The chain uses TRBV7-2 and TRBJ2-1, with 9 bases lining up with TRBD2. CDR3 length: 17 amino acids. CDR1 is SGHTA and CDR2 is FQGNSA in the germline V gene. The CDR3 sequence: CASSLALGLASPNKQFF. The CDR3 DNA is TGTGCCAGCAGCTTAGCGCTCGGACTAGCGTCACCCAATAAGCAGTTCTTC.

This clonotype was observed at least ten times. CDR3 in amino acids: CASSLKERAPNRYSYNEQFF. CDR3 sequence (DNA): TGTGCCAGCAGTTTAAAGGAGCGGGCTCCGAACCGGTACTCCTACAATGAGCAGTTCTTC. J is TRBJ2-1 and V is TRBV27; TRBD2 might be the D (6 bases). The V and J ends lost 2 bases and 0 bases respectively, with 23 bases between them. The length of the CDR3 is 20 residues. Germline V gene sequence: CDR1 MNHEY, CDR2 SMNVEV (reference sequence).

There are many counts of this clonotype. The gene calls are TRBV18 and TRBJ1-2; D uncertain. This CDR3 is built from 13 residues. CDR1 KGHSH and CDR2 LQKENI come from the germline V gene. Trimming removed 4 bases from V and 7 bases from J, with 13 bases in between. The CDR3 reads CASSLDTSGGYTF. The CDR3 bases are TGTGCCAGCTCACTCGACACGTCAGGTGGCTACACCTTC.

The chain joins TRBV4-1 to TRBJ2-7, with D perhaps given as TRBD1 or TRBD2 (5 bases each). Per the germline V gene, CDR1 is MGHRA and CDR2 is YSYEKL. The CDR3 is 16 residues long. Trimming shortened V by 1 base and J by 2 bases, and 15 bases separated the two germline ends. The CDR3 here is CASSQGGRDPAYEQYF. In nucleotides, the CDR3 is TGCGCCAGCAGCCAAGGGGGAAGGGACCCAGCCTACGAGCAGTACTTC.

This clonotype was counted at least ten times. V gene TRBV5-1 combines with J gene TRBJ2-1, with TRBD2 matching over 7 bases. Germline assignment: CDR1 SGHRS and CDR2 YFSETQ. V dropped 0 bases and J dropped 6; count of bases not matched to a gene: 12. The length of the CDR3 is 17 residues. The CDR3 DNA reads as TGCGCCAGCAGCTTGGGGCCATCGGGACTACAACCCAATGAGCAGTTCTTC. Residues: CASSLGPSGLQPNEQFF.

This clonotype occurred a few times. V usage is TRBV6-2 or TRBV6-3 and J usage is TRBJ2-7; 16 bases are a match to TRBD2. J was trimmed by 6 bases and V by 4 bases; bases with no gene match: 12. CDR3 size: 18 residues. CDR1 is MNHEY and CDR2 is SVGEGT in the germline V gene. The CDR3 sequence is CASSSDPGLAGGPGEQYF. CDR3 nucleotides: TGTGCCAGCAGTTCAGATCCGGGACTAGCGGGAGGGCCGGGCGAGCAGTACTTC.

This clonotype was recorded at least ten times. The V gene is TRBV9, the J gene TRBJ2-1; TRBD2 matches 9 bases. The V gene end was trimmed by 3 bases and the J gene end by 2 bases; junction bases not matched to a gene: 6. Germline CDR1 is SGDLS and CDR2 is YYNGEE. CDR3 size: 16 residues. DNA for the CDR3: TGTGCCAGCAGCGGCGGACTAGCGAAAACCTACAATGAGCAGTTCTTC. Encoded protein: CASSGGLAKTYNEQFF.

This clonotype was counted many times. The chain combines TRBV3-1 with TRBJ1-2; the D gene is possibly TRBD1 (5 bases). The CDR3 has 14 amino acids. Trimming pared 5 bases from V and 1 base from J, leaving 11 bases between. In germline, CDR1 is LGHDT, CDR2 YNNKEL (reference sequence). CDR3 protein: CASSDSLSNYGYTF. The DNA of the CDR3 is TGTGCCAGCAGCGACAGTCTGAGTAACTATGGCTACACCTTC.

This clonotype was seen ten or more times. The rearrangement uses TRBV28 and TRBJ2-7; no definite D call. The V gene's germline CDR1 is MDHEN and CDR2 SYDVKM. Trimming removed 3 bases at V and 5 bases at J, with 5 bases between. The CDR3 covers 11 residues. CDR3 sequence: CASSLVHEQYF. DNA for the CDR3: TGTGCCAGCAGTTTGGTCCACGAGCAGTACTTC.

This clonotype was observed many times. The rearrangement joins TRBV2 to TRBJ2-1; 9 positions match TRBD1. J was trimmed by 6 bases and V by 7 bases; bases with no gene match: 4. The CDR3 extends over 13 amino acids. From germline, CDR1 is SNHLY and CDR2 FYNNEI. The CDR3 region is CASNSGQGNEQFF. The CDR3 DNA reads TGTGCCAGCAACTCGGGACAGGGCAATGAGCAGTTCTTC.

The sample holds many counts of this clonotype. The gene calls are TRBV20-1 and TRBJ2-7; D may be TRBD1 (6 bases). The germline CDR1 and CDR2 sequences are DFQATT and SNEGSKA (reference sequence). This CDR3 has 15 amino acids. V lost 5 bases, J lost 3 bases, and 20 bases lay in between. Here the CDR3 reads CSASRVDRPNYEQYF. CDR3 bases: TGCAGTGCTTCCCGAGTTGACAGGCCTAACTACGAGCAGTACTTC.

This clonotype has a count of ten or more. V is TRBV11-3 and J is TRBJ1-1; 8 bases are shared with TRBD1. This CDR3 has 15 residues. CDR1 is SGHNT, CDR2 YENEEA, per germline. V lost 6 bases, J lost 3 bases, and 9 bases stayed unmatched. In nucleotides, the CDR3 is TGTGCCAGCAGTCCCGGGGACAGGTATTACACTGAAGCTTTCTTT. Amino acid sequence: CASSPGDRYYTEAFF.

This clonotype was counted at least ten times. The CDR3 here is CASSLVAGSYEQYV. In DNA, the CDR3 is TGTGCCAGCAGCTTAGTTGCAGGGTCCTACGAGCAGTACGTC. The chain is built from TRBV11-2 and TRBJ2-7; TRBD1 is a possible D gene (5 bases). V was shortened by 1 base and J by 1 base, with 8 bases between the two germline ends. The CDR3 is 14 amino acids. Germline lookup yields CDR1 SGHAT and CDR2 FQNNGV.

This clonotype was recorded many times. V is TRBV6-1 and J is TRBJ2-3, with TRBD2 identical over 8 bases. Germline V gives CDR1 MNHNS, CDR2 SASEGT. This CDR3 spans 16 amino acids. Trimming removed 3 bases from V and 5 bases from J; junction bases left unmatched: 10. Here the CDR3 DNA reads TGTGCCAGCAGTGATGAAACGGGGGGGCCGAAAGATACGCAGTATTTT. Amino acids: CASSDETGGPKDTQYF.

This clonotype was detected a few times. The gene calls are TRBV19 and TRBJ1-2; the D gene is possibly TRBD1 (5 bases). Trimming left V 7 bases short and J 5 bases short, with 17 bases between. The CDR3 runs 14 residues. The germline V gene encodes CDR1 LNHDA and CDR2 SQIVND (reference sequence). CDR3 coding DNA: TGTGCCAGTACCCCATTGGGGGATTGGTATGGCTACACCTTC. Translated: CASTPLGDWYGYTF.

The rearrangement uses TRBV20-1 and TRBJ2-7; possible D gene TRBD2, 5 bases. Germline assignment: CDR1 DFQATT and CDR2 SNEGSKA (reference sequence). The CDR3 extends over 12 amino acids. Trimming left V 5 bases short and J 7 bases short, with 15 bases between. The CDR3 loop is CSASPGSGEQYF. Written as DNA, the CDR3 is TGCAGTGCTTCCCCGGGGAGTGGGGAGCAGTACTTC.

This clonotype was seen repeatedly, ten times or more. The chain employs TRBV4-3 and TRBJ2-5; D is unresolved. Germline loops: CDR1 LGHNA, CDR2 YSLEER. V lost 1 base, J lost 6 bases, and 12 bases lay in between. CDR3 length equals 14 residues. The CDR3 DNA follows: TGCGCCAGCAGCCAAGCCAGGAATAGTAAGACCCAGTACTTC. This translates into CASSQARNSKTQYF.

This clonotype was found many times. Germline is not matched at one junction end, which may reflect a read error. This chain links TRBV5-5 with TRBJ1-1; TRBD1 is a possible D gene (6 bases). CDR3 size: 14 residues. The germline V gene encodes CDR1 SGHKS and CDR2 YYEKEE (reference sequence). The CDR3 coding sequence is TGCGCCAGCAGCCAGGCGGGCAGGGGAACTGAAGCTTTCTTT. This sequence encodes CASSQAGRGTEAFF.

This clonotype came up many times. The CDR3 spells CASSLAGRKNYGYTF. The CDR3 DNA reads TGTGCCAGCAGCTTGGCTGGTAGGAAAAACTATGGCTACACCTTC. The genes are TRBV5-6 and TRBJ1-2; D gene uncertain. This CDR3 has 15 residues. CDR1 and CDR2 (germline): SGHDT, YYEEEE. Trimming shortened V by 0 bases and J by 2 bases, and 11 bases separated the two germline ends. Based on the CDR3 plus reference TRBV5-6 and TRBJ1-2, the full variable domain is DAGVTQSPTHLIKTRGQQVTLRCSPKSGHDTVSWYQQALGQGPQFIFQYYEEEERQRGNFPDRFSGHQFPNYSSELNVNALLLGDSALYLCASSLAGRKNYGYTFGSGTRLTVV.

V is TRBV19 and J is TRBJ2-3; possibly TRBD2 for D (7 bases). From germline, CDR1 is LNHDA and CDR2 SQIVND (reference sequence). V lost 7 bases, J lost 9 bases, and 14 bases lay in between. CDR3 length equals 12 residues. CDR3 coding DNA: TGTGCCAGTATCAGTAGGGGGGGAACGCAGTATTTT. The encoded protein is CASISRGGTQYF.

This clonotype was detected many times. The rearrangement links TRBV7-8 to TRBJ2-3; TRBD2 agrees at 10 bases. The CDR3 runs to 15 residues. Germline trimming cut 5 bases from V and 4 bases from J; bases unmatched to any gene: 6. Germline V gene lookup returns CDR1 SGHVS and CDR2 FQNEAQ. The CDR3 DNA reads as TGTGCCAGCAGCCCTAGCGGGAGCTTACCAGATACGCAGTATTTT. As protein: CASSPSGSLPDTQYF.